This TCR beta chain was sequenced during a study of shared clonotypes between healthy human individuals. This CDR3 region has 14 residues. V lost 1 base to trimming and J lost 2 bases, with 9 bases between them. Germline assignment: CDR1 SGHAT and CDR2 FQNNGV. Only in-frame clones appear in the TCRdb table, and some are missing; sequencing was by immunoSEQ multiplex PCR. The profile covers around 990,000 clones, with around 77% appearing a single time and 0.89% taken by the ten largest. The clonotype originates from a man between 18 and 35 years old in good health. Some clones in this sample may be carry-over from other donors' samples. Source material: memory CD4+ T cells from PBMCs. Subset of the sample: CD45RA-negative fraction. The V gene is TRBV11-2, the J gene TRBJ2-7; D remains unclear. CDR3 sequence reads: CASSLVDGPYEQYF. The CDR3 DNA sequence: TGTGCCAGCAGCTTAGTAGACGGCCCCTACGAGCAGTACTTC.